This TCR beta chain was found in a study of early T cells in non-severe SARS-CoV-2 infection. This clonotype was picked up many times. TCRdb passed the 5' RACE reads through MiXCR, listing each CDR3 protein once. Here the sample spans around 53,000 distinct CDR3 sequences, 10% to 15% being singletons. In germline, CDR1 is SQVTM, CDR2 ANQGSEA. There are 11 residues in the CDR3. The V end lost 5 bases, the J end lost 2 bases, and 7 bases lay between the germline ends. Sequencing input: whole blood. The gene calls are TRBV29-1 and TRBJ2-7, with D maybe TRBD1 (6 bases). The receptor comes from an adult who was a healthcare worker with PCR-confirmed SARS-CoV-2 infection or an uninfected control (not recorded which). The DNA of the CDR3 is TGCAGCGTTAGGACAGCCTACGAGCAGTACTTC. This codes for CSVRTAYEQYF.